These T cell receptor beta chains were read from a single sample in a study of blood T cells in healthy people across ages. TCRdb fed the 5' RACE reads into MiXCR, producing one record per CDR3 protein. The sample gives around 1,700,000 distinct CDR3 sequences, 28% of which show up once; 7.7% is in the top ten. Sequencing was performed on blood. These receptors were taken from a young woman in good health. CDR3s include the opening cysteine and the closing phenylalanine or tryptophan. A D gene is named only where the DNA matches it firmly. The size entry is marked missing in some rows and otherwise reads once, few, many or a size class.

j_call v_call clone_size d_call cdr3_aa cdr3_nt
TRBJ2-5 TRBV12-3/TRBV12-4 . . CASSLRKTQYF TGTGCCAGCAGTCTTAGGAAGACCCAGTACTTC
TRBJ1-5 TRBV12-3/TRBV12-4 few . CASSLRVEGQPQHF TGTGCCAGCAGTTTACGGGTCGAGGGACAGCCCCAGCATTTT
TRBJ1-1 TRBV7-9 . . CAIMGLEAFF TGTGCTATCATGGGACTTGAAGCTTTCTTT
TRBJ1-1 TRBV20-1 . . CSARQGSGNTEAFF TGCAGTGCTAGACAGGGGTCGGGAAACACTGAAGCTTTCTTT
TRBJ1-3 TRBV9 few . CASSVGPTRGSGNTIYF TGTGCCAGCAGCGTAGGACCCACCCGGGGCTCTGGAAACACCATATATTTT
TRBJ2-7 TRBV5-1 . TRBD1 CASSLSGTGVRYEQYF TGCGCCAGCAGCTTGTCCGGGACAGGGGTCCGCTACGAGCAGTACTTC
TRBJ2-5 TRBV29-1 many . CSVVLVGETQYF TGCAGCGTTGTTCTGGTCGGCGAGACCCAGTACTTC
TRBJ1-2 TRBV4-1 few . CASSPEGTSRWGYTF TGCGCCAGCAGCCCGGAAGGGACTTCCCGCTGGGGCTACACCTTC
TRBJ2-7 TRBV20-1 . TRBD2 CSARSPLASGYEQYF TGCAGTGCTAGATCCCCCTTGGCTAGCGGATACGAGCAGTACTTC
TRBJ2-7 TRBV5-1 many . CASSLADFSSYEQYF TGCGCCAGCAGCTTGGCCGACTTCAGCTCCTACGAGCAGTACTTC
TRBJ2-5 TRBV20-1 . . CSARDHGTQYF TGCAGTGCTAGAGATCACGGGACCCAGTACTTC
TRBJ1-6 TRBV12-3/TRBV12-4 few . CASRYRVGNSPLHF TGTGCCAGCAGGTACAGGGTGGGGAATTCACCCCTCCACTTT
TRBJ2-3 TRBV7-2 . . CASSQTMSAQYF TGTGCCAGCAGCCAGACGATGTCTGCGCAGTATTTT
TRBJ2-1 TRBV9 . TRBD2 CASSVGAGAGNEQFF TGTGCCAGCAGCGTAGGGGCGGGAGCGGGAAATGAGCAGTTCTTC
TRBJ1-5 TRBV7-6 once . CASSRNRNQPQHF TGTGCCAGCAGCCGGAACCGCAATCAGCCCCAGCATTTT
TRBJ2-7 TRBV4-3 . . CASSQDSARGNEQYF TGCGCCAGCAGCCAAGATTCGGCGCGGGGTAACGAGCAGTACTTC
TRBJ2-2 TRBV24-1 . . CATSDSTGELFF TGTGCCACCAGTGATTCCACCGGGGAGCTGTTTTTT
TRBJ2-3 TRBV7-3 few TRBD2 CASSLTSTSTTDTQYF TGTGCCAGCAGCTTAACGTCGACTAGCACCACAGATACGCAGTATTTT
TRBJ2-1 TRBV6-1 many . CASSERYNEQFF TGTGCCAGCAGTGAACGGTACAATGAGCAGTTCTTC
TRBJ2-6 TRBV28 . TRBD1 CATEGSRGRSGANVLTF TGTGCCACCGAGGGGTCCAGGGGGCGCTCTGGGGCCAACGTCCTGACTTTC
TRBJ1-2 TRBV7-6 few TRBD1 CASSLEDRGRGGYTF TGTGCCAGCAGCTTAGAGGACAGGGGGCGAGGTGGCTACACCTTC
TRBJ2-5 TRBV12-3/TRBV12-4 few . CASSSSSRRQETQYF TGTGCCAGCAGTTCCAGTTCGAGGCGCCAAGAGACCCAGTACTTC
TRBJ2-1 TRBV5-1 few . CASSLVVGSSRFNEQFF TGCGCCAGCAGCTTGGTGGTTGGTTCGAGCAGATTCAATGAGCAGTTCTTC
TRBJ2-1 TRBV12-3/TRBV12-4 many . CASSLEGTPIGEQFF TGTGCCAGCAGTTTAGAGGGTACCCCTATCGGTGAGCAGTTCTTC
TRBJ1-1 TRBV7-9 . . CASLGAENTEAFF TGTGCCAGCCTGGGGGCGGAGAACACTGAAGCTTTCTTT
TRBJ2-1 TRBV29-1 . TRBD1 CSVYWTGNGQFF TGCAGCGTTTACTGGACAGGGAATGGGCAGTTCTTC
TRBJ2-1 TRBV24-1 . TRBD2 CATNERDYGYNEQFF TGTGCCACCAATGAACGGGACTATGGTTACAATGAGCAGTTCTTC
TRBJ2-5 TRBV4-1 many . CASSQARGRKQETQYF TGCGCCAGCAGCCAAGCCCGGGGACGGAAGCAAGAGACCCAGTACTTC
TRBJ2-1 TRBV27 few . CASSPLTGAYNEQFF TGTGCCAGCAGTCCATTAACGGGTGCCTACAATGAGCAGTTCTTC
TRBJ2-3 TRBV29-1 . . CSGAFSAAPRYF TGCAGCGGTGCCTTTAGCGCGGCCCCCCGGTATTTT
TRBJ2-4 TRBV5-1 many . CASSAWTGTAKNIQYF TGCGCCAGCAGCGCCTGGACTGGGACGGCCAAAAACATTCAGTACTTC
TRBJ2-1 TRBV20-1 few . CSVSPRDEQFF TGCAGTGTTAGCCCGAGGGATGAGCAGTTCTTC
TRBJ2-7 TRBV12-5 few . CASGSAEGSLYEQYF TGTGCTAGTGGTTCCGCGGAGGGTAGTCTCTACGAGCAGTACTTC
TRBJ2-7 TRBV5-5 . . CASSFSYRDPYEQYF TGTGCCAGCAGCTTCTCATACAGAGACCCCTACGAGCAGTACTTC
TRBJ1-1 TRBV7-9 few . CASSLGADEAFF TGTGCCAGCAGCTTAGGGGCAGATGAAGCTTTCTTT